The clone carrying this TCR beta chain came up a few times. CDR1 MGHRA and CDR2 YSYEKL come from the germline V gene. The CDR3 loop spans 17 amino acids. V lost 2 bases and J lost 2, with 18 bases in between. The data were obtained in a study of T cells in Graves' hyperthyroidism and ophthalmopathy. The TCR beta CDR3 regions underwent amplification using RNA transcripts as the source. The HTBI set primed first-round TCR CDR3 RT-PCR. TCRdb reprocessed the multiplex PCR reads with MiXCR, giving one entry per CDR3 protein. This sample has about 480,000 distinct CDR3 sequences; under 15% occur once, and the top ten carry less than 20%.

The clonotype comes from a woman younger than 35 with Graves' hyperthyroidism. Sample: blood. The J gene is TRBJ1-2, the V gene TRBV4-1; D gene ambiguous. The CDR3 sequence is CASSQPPPGSINYGYTF. The CDR3 bases are TGCGCCAGCAGCCAACCCCCCCCGGGCAGTATCAACTATGGCTACACCTTC.